This is a list of T cell receptor beta chains from one sample in a study of blood T cell repertoires in COVID-19. Some clones are missing from TCRdb's copy, which holds only in-frame ones; the method was immunoSEQ multiplex PCR. The table includes 90,000 to 120,000 clones, over 70% detected once. Sequenced sample: peripheral blood. The origin of the receptors is a man aged 45-60 years with acute or convalescent COVID-19. Both conserved end residues are part of each CDR3. The D gene is left open where the match is weak. Rows give clone size only sometimes, using once, few, many, or a class for an expanded clone.

J: TRBJ1-2
length: 12
V: TRBV5-5
D: TRBD1
size: NA
DNA: TGTGCCAGCAGCTCCAGGGGGAATGGCTACACCTTC
CDR3: CASSSRGNGYTF

J: TRBJ1-1
length: 15
V: TRBV10-1
D: NA
size: NA
DNA: TGCGCCAGCAGCGCTGAAGGTGGGCGAAACACTGAAGCTTTCTTT
CDR3: CASSAEGGRNTEAFF

J: TRBJ2-3
length: 15
V: TRBV7-2
D: TRBD2
size: many
DNA: TGTGCCAGCAGCCCATGGACTAGCGCCACAGATACGCAGTATTTT
CDR3: CASSPWTSATDTQYF

J: TRBJ1-1
length: 12
V: TRBV5-1
D: TRBD1
size: NA
DNA: TGCGCCAGCAGCTTGGGGCAGGGGGAGGCTTTCTTT
CDR3: CASSLGQGEAFF

J: TRBJ2-3
length: 15
V: TRBV28
D: TRBD2
size: NA
DNA: TGTGCCAGCAGTTTGGGGGACTACAGCACAGATACGCAGTATTTT
CDR3: CASSLGDYSTDTQYF

J: TRBJ2-7
length: 14
V: TRBV29-1
D: TRBD1
size: NA
DNA: TGCAGCGCCTTTGGGACAGGAGACTCCTACGAGCAGTACTTC
CDR3: CSAFGTGDSYEQYF

J: TRBJ2-5
length: 15
V: TRBV5-6
D: NA
size: NA
DNA: TGTGCCAGCAGCTTGGTAGGACAGAGACAAGAGACCCAGTACTTC
CDR3: CASSLVGQRQETQYF

J: TRBJ2-1
length: 15
V: TRBV19
D: NA
size: NA
DNA: TGTGCCAGTAATAAGGGGCTGAGCTCCTACAATGAGCAGTTCTTC
CDR3: CASNKGLSSYNEQFF

J: TRBJ1-1
length: 11
V: TRBV6-6
D: NA
size: NA
DNA: TGTGCCAGCGGAGTCAGCACTGAAGCTTTCTTT
CDR3: CASGVSTEAFF

J: TRBJ2-1
length: 19
V: TRBV24-1
D: TRBD1
size: NA
DNA: TGTGCCACCAGTCAGGCCCTAGGGGGCTCTGAAAGCTCCTACAATGAGCAGTTCTTC
CDR3: CATSQALGGSESSYNEQFF

J: TRBJ2-1
length: 13
V: TRBV5-1
D: NA
size: NA
DNA: TGCGCCAGCAGGAGCGGAAACTACAATGAGCAGTTCTTC
CDR3: CASRSGNYNEQFF

J: TRBJ2-7
length: 17
V: TRBV5-1
D: TRBD1
size: NA
DNA: TGCGCCAGCAGCCACGACAGGGTTTTCGACAAAAACTACGAGCAGTACTTC
CDR3: CASSHDRVFDKNYEQYF

J: TRBJ1-5
length: 13
V: TRBV18
D: NA
size: NA
DNA: TGTGCCAGCTCCGCCGGTCGAAATCAGCCCCAGCATTTT
CDR3: CASSAGRNQPQHF

J: TRBJ2-4
length: 15
V: TRBV2
D: TRBD1
size: NA
DNA: TGTGCCAGCGGCGGACAGGGGGCTGCCAAAAACATTCAGTACTTC
CDR3: CASGGQGAAKNIQYF

J: TRBJ2-2
length: 14
V: TRBV11-2
D: NA
size: NA
DNA: TGTGCCAGCAGCTTAGACATGAACACCGGGGAGCTGTTTTTT
CDR3: CASSLDMNTGELFF

J: TRBJ1-2
length: 15
V: TRBV6-5
D: TRBD1
size: few
DNA: TGTGCCAGCGGAGCTCAGGGGGCGCCTAACTATGGCTACACCTTC
CDR3: CASGAQGAPNYGYTF

J: TRBJ2-1
length: 15
V: TRBV6-6
D: NA
size: NA
DNA: TGTGCCAGCAGCCCCACCCGCGGTATATACAATGAGCAGTTCTTC
CDR3: CASSPTRGIYNEQFF

J: TRBJ2-1
length: 16
V: TRBV5-1
D: NA
size: NA
DNA: TGCGCCAGCAGCGTCCCCGGGGGGCCCCCGTACAATGAGCAGTTCTTC
CDR3: CASSVPGGPPYNEQFF

J: TRBJ2-1
length: 17
V: TRBV19
D: NA
size: NA
DNA: TGTGCCAGTAGTACCCTCGACAAACCTTCCTCCTACAATGAGCAGTTCTTC
CDR3: CASSTLDKPSSYNEQFF

J: TRBJ2-2
length: 15
V: TRBV24-1
D: NA
size: NA
DNA: TGTGCCACCAGCGCGCTAGGACAGAACACCGGGGAGCTGTTTTTT
CDR3: CATSALGQNTGELFF

J: TRBJ2-7
length: 13
V: TRBV11-3
D: NA
size: NA
DNA: TGTGCCAGCAGCCCTCCACACAGTTACGAGCAGTACTTC
CDR3: CASSPPHSYEQYF

J: TRBJ2-1
length: 15
V: TRBV5-6
D: TRBD2
size: NA
DNA: TGTGCCAGCAGTACCCCGGGACTAGCCCCCAATGAGCAGTTCTTC
CDR3: CASSTPGLAPNEQFF

J: TRBJ2-7
length: 14
V: TRBV2
D: TRBD1
size: once
DNA: TGTGCCAGCAGTCCGCCGGGACAGGGACCCGAGCAGTACTTC
CDR3: CASSPPGQGPEQYF

J: TRBJ2-1
length: 16
V: TRBV7-8
D: TRBD2
size: NA
DNA: TGTGCCAGCAGCCGATCGGCCCCTAGCGGGAGCGATGAGCAGTTCTTC
CDR3: CASSRSAPSGSDEQFF

J: TRBJ2-3
length: 14
V: TRBV27
D: TRBD2
size: NA
DNA: TGTGCCAGCAGTTTTGGGACTAGTACAGATACGCAGTATTTT
CDR3: CASSFGTSTDTQYF

J: TRBJ2-5
length: 18
V: TRBV3-1/TRBV3-2
D: TRBD2
size: NA
DNA: TGTGCCAGCAGCCATTTAAAAGAGCTAGCGGGAGGCTCACAGACCCAGTACTTC
CDR3: CASSHLKELAGGSQTQYF

J: TRBJ2-2
length: 14
V: TRBV18
D: TRBD2
size: NA
DNA: TGTGCCTCCCGGACTAGCGGAGTCACCGGGGAGCTGTTTTTT
CDR3: CASRTSGVTGELFF

J: TRBJ2-1
length: 17
V: TRBV7-9
D: TRBD2
size: NA
DNA: TGTGCCAGCAGTCACCCTCTAGCCGGGAGGGTCTACAATGAGCAGTTCTTC
CDR3: CASSHPLAGRVYNEQFF

J: TRBJ2-5
length: 13
V: TRBV7-7
D: NA
size: NA
DNA: TGTGCCAGCAGCTTAATCTACCAAGAGACCCAGTACTTC
CDR3: CASSLIYQETQYF

J: TRBJ2-2
length: 15
V: TRBV4-1
D: NA
size: NA
DNA: TGCGCCAGCAGCCATCCCCCGACAGGAGCCGGGGAGCTGTTTTTT
CDR3: CASSHPPTGAGELFF

J: TRBJ2-3
length: 17
V: TRBV4-1
D: TRBD2
size: NA
DNA: TGCGCCAGCAGCCAATCCCTTATAGCGGGAGGGCAGGATACGCAGTATTTT
CDR3: CASSQSLIAGGQDTQYF

J: TRBJ2-1
length: 16
V: TRBV30
D: TRBD2
size: NA
DNA: TGTGCCTGGAGTGTACCTTCGGGACTAGCCGTCAATGAGCAGTTCTTC
CDR3: CAWSVPSGLAVNEQFF

J: TRBJ2-7
length: 17
V: TRBV28
D: TRBD1
size: NA
DNA: TGTGCCAGCAGTTTATTCCTAGGACAGGCTAGCTCCTACGAGCAGTACTTC
CDR3: CASSLFLGQASSYEQYF

J: TRBJ1-5
length: 18
V: TRBV11-2
D: NA
size: NA
DNA: TGTGCCAGCAGCTTAGATCACAGGACAGATTATAGCAATCAGCCCCAGCATTTT
CDR3: CASSLDHRTDYSNQPQHF

J: TRBJ2-1
length: 16
V: TRBV14
D: NA
size: NA
DNA: TGTGCCAGCAGCCCCGTGGGACTGTACCCTTACAATGAGCAGTTCTTC
CDR3: CASSPVGLYPYNEQFF

J: TRBJ2-3
length: 15
V: TRBV11-2
D: TRBD2
size: NA
DNA: TGTGCCAGCAGCTTAGAGTTGGGAGGGCCTCATACGCAGTATTTT
CDR3: CASSLELGGPHTQYF

J: TRBJ1-1
length: 14
V: TRBV2
D: NA
size: NA
DNA: TGTGCCAGCAGTGAACGAGGGTGGAACACTGAAGCTTTCTTT
CDR3: CASSERGWNTEAFF

J: TRBJ2-2
length: 15
V: TRBV7-9
D: TRBD2
size: NA
DNA: TGTGCCAGCAGCTTGCTAGCGGGAGGTGCCGGGGAGCTGTTTTTT
CDR3: CASSLLAGGAGELFF

J: TRBJ1-4
length: 15
V: TRBV2
D: NA
size: NA
DNA: TGTGCCAGCAGTGCTACCCCTGCAACTAATGAAAAACTGTTTTTT
CDR3: CASSATPATNEKLFF

J: TRBJ2-5
length: 14
V: TRBV7-2
D: NA
size: NA
DNA: TGTGCCAGCAGCTTGGTTACCACGAGTGGGACCCAGTACTTC
CDR3: CASSLVTTSGTQYF

J: TRBJ1-2
length: 13
V: TRBV6-1
D: NA
size: few
DNA: TGTGCCAGCAGTGAAGAAACAGGATATGGCTACACCTTC
CDR3: CASSEETGYGYTF

J: TRBJ2-1
length: 15
V: TRBV5-1
D: TRBD2
size: NA
DNA: TGCGCCAGCAGCTTGGGGCTAGCGGGAGTCAATGAGCAGTTCTTC
CDR3: CASSLGLAGVNEQFF

J: TRBJ2-1
length: 18
V: TRBV9
D: TRBD1
size: once
DNA: TGTGCCAGCAGCGTCAGAAGTACCGGGACAGGGAAAAACAATGAGCAGTTCTTC
CDR3: CASSVRSTGTGKNNEQFF

J: TRBJ2-7
length: 13
V: TRBV7-2
D: TRBD1
size: NA
DNA: TGTGCCAGCAGCCGGGACAGGGGGCACGAGCAGTACTTC
CDR3: CASSRDRGHEQYF

J: TRBJ1-2
length: 13
V: TRBV15
D: NA
size: NA
DNA: TGTGCCACCAGCACCACAGATGGCTATGGCTACACCTTC
CDR3: CATSTTDGYGYTF

J: TRBJ1-2
length: 13
V: TRBV12-3/TRBV12-4
D: TRBD1
size: NA
DNA: TGTGCCAGCAGTAGGACAGGGGTCTATGGCTACACCTTC
CDR3: CASSRTGVYGYTF

J: TRBJ2-7
length: 12
V: TRBV5-1
D: NA
size: NA
DNA: TGCGCCAGCAGCTTCGCCCGGGACGAGCAGTACTTC
CDR3: CASSFARDEQYF

J: TRBJ2-2
length: 14
V: TRBV28
D: NA
size: NA
DNA: TGTGCCACGCCGGACACGACGAACACCGGGGAGCTGTTTTTT
CDR3: CATPDTTNTGELFF

J: TRBJ1-3
length: 15
V: TRBV2
D: TRBD1
size: NA
DNA: TGTGCCAGCAGCGCGGTCAGGGGGTCTGGAAACACCATATATTTT
CDR3: CASSAVRGSGNTIYF

J: TRBJ2-2
length: 11
V: TRBV28
D: NA
size: NA
DNA: TGTGCCACCACCACAGGCGGGGAGCTGTTTTTT
CDR3: CATTTGGELFF

J: TRBJ1-3
length: 15
V: TRBV5-1
D: NA
size: NA
DNA: TGCGCCAGCAGCTGGCGGTTCCCCCGAAGAGACACCATATATTTT
CDR3: CASSWRFPRRDTIYF

J: TRBJ1-2
length: 13
V: TRBV2
D: TRBD1
size: NA
DNA: TGTGCCAGCAGGCGGGACAGGGGGCGCGGCTACACCTTC
CDR3: CASRRDRGRGYTF

J: TRBJ1-5
length: 15
V: TRBV11-3
D: NA
size: NA
DNA: TGTGCCAGCAGCTTAGGACTCCTTAGCAATCAGCCCCAGCATTTT
CDR3: CASSLGLLSNQPQHF

J: TRBJ2-2
length: 16
V: TRBV28
D: TRBD1
size: NA
DNA: TGTGCCAGCAGTTTCCCCCGGGACAGGTGGACCGGGGAGCTGTTTTTT
CDR3: CASSFPRDRWTGELFF